Sequencing of this T cell receptor (beta chain) was carried out in a study of CD8+CD57+ T cells in acquired aplastic anemia. General study results and limits: Any difference that existed in CD8+ Simpson's diversity between patients and controls was not significant.

The use of genomic DNA as template underpinned the TCR beta VDJ and CDR3 profiling. TCRdb re-called the reads with MiXCR, one entry per CDR3 protein. The sample lists under 200,000 distinct CDR3 sequences, 40% to 55% seen once, with approximately 2.8% in the top ten. Patients included in sequencing had previously demonstrated CD8+CD57+ cell expansion by flow cytometry. Patients uniformly had severe acquired aplastic anemia. There was no therapy given to any patient before the blood sampling took place. At least ten counts were recorded for this clonotype. The antigen is not known. The CDR3 is 15 amino acids. V shed 4 bases and J 4 bases; nucleotides not matched to a gene: 9.

The V and J genes are TRBV12-3 or TRBV12-4 and TRBJ2-7; 8 nucleotides match TRBD1. This clonotype was obtained from a human donor with aplastic anemia. What was sequenced was sorted CD4+, CD8+, or CD8+CD57+ T cells (not recorded which) from PBMCs. CDR3 DNA sequence: TGTGCCAGCAGTTCGGACAGGGCTGGTCAGTACGAGCAGTACTTC. It yields the protein CASSSDRAGQYEQYF.